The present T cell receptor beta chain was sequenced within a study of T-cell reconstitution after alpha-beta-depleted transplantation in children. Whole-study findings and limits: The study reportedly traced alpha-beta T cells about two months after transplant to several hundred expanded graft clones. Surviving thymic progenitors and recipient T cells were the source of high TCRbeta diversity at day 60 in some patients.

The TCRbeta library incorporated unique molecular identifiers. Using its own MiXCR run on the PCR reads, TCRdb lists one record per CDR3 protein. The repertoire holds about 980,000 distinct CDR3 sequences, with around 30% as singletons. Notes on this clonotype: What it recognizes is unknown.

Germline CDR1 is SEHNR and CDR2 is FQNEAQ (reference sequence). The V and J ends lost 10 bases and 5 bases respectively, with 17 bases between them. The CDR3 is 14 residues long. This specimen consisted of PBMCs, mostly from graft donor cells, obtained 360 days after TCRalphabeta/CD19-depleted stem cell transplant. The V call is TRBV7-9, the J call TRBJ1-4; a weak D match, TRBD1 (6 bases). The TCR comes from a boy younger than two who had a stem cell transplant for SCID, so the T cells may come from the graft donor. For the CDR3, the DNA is TGTGCCATCCACCGGAGAGGGGGAAATGAAAAACTGTTTTTT. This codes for CAIHRRGGNEKLFF.